The TCR beta chain under discussion was sequenced for a study of cytomegalovirus exposure and HLA in healthy donors. Overall study findings and caveats: Across donors, sequencing depth was assumed by presence/absence analyses to be roughly uniform. Later analysis identified a missense DCLRE1C variant that was linked to TCR beta V- and J-gene trimming. Rarity held for most TCR sequences, but there were some public TCRs that occurred in many donors. Sequencing likely generated an artifact that appeared as a cluster of highly shared sequence variants.

PCR primers comprised 60 Vbeta and 13 Jbeta primers. Measured with immunoSEQ multiplex PCR; TCRdb has only the in-frame clones, and not every one. In the table there are roughly 120,000 clones, less than 80% of which are singletons. Trimming at V came to 8 bases and at J to 7 bases, leaving 14 bases not matched to a gene. This CDR3 comprises 14 residues. Germline V lookup: CDR1 SGHTA, CDR2 FQGNSA. Comments on this clone: Its antigen is still unknown.

The material sequenced was PBMCs. The chain has TRBV7-2 and TRBJ2-7, with TRBD2 identical over 7 bases. This TCR was sampled from a woman aged 35 to 49 in good health and CMV-seropositive. The CDR3 here is CASEPGREDREQYF. The CDR3 nucleotides read TGTGCCAGCGAGCCTGGACGGGAGGATCGAGAGCAGTACTTC.